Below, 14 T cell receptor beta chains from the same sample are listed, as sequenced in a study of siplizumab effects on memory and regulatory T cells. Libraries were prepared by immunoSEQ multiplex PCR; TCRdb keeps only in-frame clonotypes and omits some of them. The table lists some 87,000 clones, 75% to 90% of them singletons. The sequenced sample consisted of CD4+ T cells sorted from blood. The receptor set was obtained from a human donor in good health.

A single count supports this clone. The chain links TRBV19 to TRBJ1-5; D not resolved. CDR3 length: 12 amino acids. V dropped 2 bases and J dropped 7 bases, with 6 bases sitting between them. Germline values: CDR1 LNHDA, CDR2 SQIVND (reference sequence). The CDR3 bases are TGTGCCAGTAGTATAAATCGGCAGCCCCAGCATTTT. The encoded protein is CASSINRQPQHF.

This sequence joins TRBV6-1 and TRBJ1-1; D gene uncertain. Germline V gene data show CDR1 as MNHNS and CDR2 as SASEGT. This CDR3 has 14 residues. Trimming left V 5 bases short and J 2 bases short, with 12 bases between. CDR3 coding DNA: TGTGCCAGCAGTTTGGACGGTCCTAACACTGAAGCTTTCTTT. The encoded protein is CASSLDGPNTEAFF.

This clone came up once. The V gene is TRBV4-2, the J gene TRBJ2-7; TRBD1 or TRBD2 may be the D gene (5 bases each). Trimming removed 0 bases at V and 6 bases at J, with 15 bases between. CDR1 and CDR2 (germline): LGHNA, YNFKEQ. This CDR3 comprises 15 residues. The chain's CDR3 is CASSQERSRAGEQYF. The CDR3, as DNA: TGTGCCAGCAGCCAAGAACGTTCCAGGGCGGGCGAGCAGTACTTC.

CDR3 amino acids: CASSPGLAGAADTQYF. Here the CDR3 DNA reads TGTGCCAGCAGTCCCGGACTAGCGGGAGCAGCCGATACGCAGTATTTT. This rearrangement joins TRBV11-2 to TRBJ2-3, with TRBD2 matching 13 bases. The J segment lost 6 bases and the V segment lost 6 bases, leaving 9 bases of the junction unmatched. The CDR3 runs 16 residues. Germline CDR1 is SGHAT and CDR2 is FQNNGV.

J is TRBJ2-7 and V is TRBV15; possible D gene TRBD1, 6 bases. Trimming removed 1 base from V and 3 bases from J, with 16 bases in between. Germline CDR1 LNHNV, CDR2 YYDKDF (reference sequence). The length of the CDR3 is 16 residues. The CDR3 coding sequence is TGTGCCACCAGCAGAGTGACCATGAAGACAGGCTACGAGCAGTACTTC. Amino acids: CATSRVTMKTGYEQYF.

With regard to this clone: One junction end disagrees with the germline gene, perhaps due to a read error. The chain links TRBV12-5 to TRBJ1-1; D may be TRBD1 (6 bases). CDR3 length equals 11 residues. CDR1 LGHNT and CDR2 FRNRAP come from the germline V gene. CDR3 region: CASGLKTGTRF. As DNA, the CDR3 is TGTGCTAGTGGTTTGAAAACCGGGACAAGGTTT. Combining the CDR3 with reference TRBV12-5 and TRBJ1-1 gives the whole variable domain DARVTQTPRHKVTEMGQEVTMRCQPILGHNTVFWYRQTMMQGLELLAYFRNRAPLDDSGMPKDRFSAEMPDATLATLKIQPSEPRDSAVYFCASGLKTGTRFGQGTRLTVV.

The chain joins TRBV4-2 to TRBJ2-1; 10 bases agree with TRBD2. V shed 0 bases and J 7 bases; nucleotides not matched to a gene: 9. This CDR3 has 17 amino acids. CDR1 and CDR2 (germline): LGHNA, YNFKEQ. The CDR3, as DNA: TGTGCCAGCAGCCAAGACGGAAGCGGGAGGGCCGGGAATGAGCAGTTCTTC. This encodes CASSQDGSGRAGNEQFF.

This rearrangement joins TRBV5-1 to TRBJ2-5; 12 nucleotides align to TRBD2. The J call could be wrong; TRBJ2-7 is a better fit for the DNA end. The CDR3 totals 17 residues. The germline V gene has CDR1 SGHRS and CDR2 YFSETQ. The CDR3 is CASSLRLAGDLSYEQYF. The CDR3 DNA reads TGCGCCAGCAGCTTAAGACTAGCGGGAGACCTCTCCTACGAGCAGTACTTC.

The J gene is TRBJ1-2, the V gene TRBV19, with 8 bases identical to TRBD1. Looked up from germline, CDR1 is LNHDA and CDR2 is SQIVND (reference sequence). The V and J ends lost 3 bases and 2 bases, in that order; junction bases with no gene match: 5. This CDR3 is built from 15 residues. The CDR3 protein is CASSITGTGNYGYTF. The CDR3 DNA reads TGTGCCAGTAGTATCACTGGGACAGGAAACTATGGCTACACCTTC.

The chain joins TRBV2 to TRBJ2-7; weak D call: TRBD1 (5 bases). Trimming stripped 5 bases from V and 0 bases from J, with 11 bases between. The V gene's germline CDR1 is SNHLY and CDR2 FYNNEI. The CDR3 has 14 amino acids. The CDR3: CASSSQGLSYEQYF. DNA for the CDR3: TGTGCCAGCAGTTCCCAGGGCCTCTCCTACGAGCAGTACTTC.

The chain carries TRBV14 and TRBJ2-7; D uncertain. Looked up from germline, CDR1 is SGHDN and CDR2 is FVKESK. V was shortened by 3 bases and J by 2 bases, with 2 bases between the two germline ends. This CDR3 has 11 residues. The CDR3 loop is CASSHAYEQYF. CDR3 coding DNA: TGTGCCAGCAGCCATGCCTACGAGCAGTACTTC.

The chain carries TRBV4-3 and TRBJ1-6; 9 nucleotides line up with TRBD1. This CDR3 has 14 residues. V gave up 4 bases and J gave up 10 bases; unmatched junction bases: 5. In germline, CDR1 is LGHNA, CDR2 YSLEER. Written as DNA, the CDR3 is TGCGCCAGCAGCCTGGGACAGGGCAGATCACCCCTCCACTTT. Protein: CASSLGQGRSPLHF.

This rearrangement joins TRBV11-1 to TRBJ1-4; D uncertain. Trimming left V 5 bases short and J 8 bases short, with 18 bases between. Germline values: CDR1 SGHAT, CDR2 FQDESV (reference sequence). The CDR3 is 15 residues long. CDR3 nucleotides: TGTGCCAGCAGCCTGGGTAGGAACGCTCGCGAAAAACTGTTTTTT. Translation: CASSLGRNAREKLFF.

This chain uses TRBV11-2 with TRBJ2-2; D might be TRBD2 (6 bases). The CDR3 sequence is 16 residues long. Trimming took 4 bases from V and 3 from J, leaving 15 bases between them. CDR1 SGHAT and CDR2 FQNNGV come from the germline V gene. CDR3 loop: CASSSQGSGYTGELFF. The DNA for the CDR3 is TGTGCCAGCAGCTCCCAGGGCAGCGGGTACACCGGGGAGCTGTTTTTT.